This entry is about one T cell receptor (beta chain). Antigen: not known. The CDR3 spans 16 residues. CDR1 is KGHSH and CDR2 is LQKENI in the germline V gene. Trimming shortened V by 8 bases and J by 4 bases, and 23 bases separated the two germline ends. Sequencing used immunoSEQ multiplex PCR; TCRdb keeps in-frame clones, though not all of them. The repertoire consists of tens of thousands of clones, with around 82% occurring once and the leading ten covering less than 2.5%. The data were obtained in a study of vaccination effects on CD4 cells after COVID-19. Study-wide results and limits: Clones of infection and vaccine origin contracted markedly late after vaccination.

ViraFEST assay sequencing came after antigen-specific CD4+ T cells were expanded with viral peptide pools. Around day 10 of culture, CD4+ T cells were separated out. Vaccine administered to participants consisted of two doses of either BNT162b2 or mRNA-1273. The chain combines TRBV18 with TRBJ1-1, with a weak D call TRBD1 (6 bases). Sequences were derived from CD4+ T cells from PBMCs cultured with HCoV-OC43 spike peptides, sampled after COVID-19 vaccination. Indicated subset: HCoV-OC43 spike overlapping peptide pool stimulation. This sequence originates from a human donor who received a COVID-19 vaccine. The CDR3 coding sequence is TGTGCCAGCCCCTACAGGGCTGAGGGGTCCCTCACTGAAGCTTTCTTT. Protein: CASPYRAEGSLTEAFF.